This TCR beta chain was retrieved from a study of blood T cell repertoires in COVID-19. The sample holds one count of this clone. TCRdb's table, derived via immunoSEQ multiplex PCR, lists solely in-frame clones and lacks some. The data show 150,000 or so clones, with around 87% seen just once and around 15% held by the top ten. CDR1 MDHEN and CDR2 SYDVKM come from the germline V gene. V lost 6 bases to trimming and J lost 6 bases, with 15 bases between them. The CDR3 contains 15 residues. The chain employs TRBV28 and TRBJ1-6; D remains ambiguous. The sample comprised peripheral blood. The sequence came from a man younger than 35 with COVID-19, enrolled during active disease. The DNA of the CDR3 is TGTGCCAGCAGCCCTTTGGGAGGTGGTAATTCACCCCTCCACTTT. As protein: CASSPLGGGNSPLHF.